The next 9 T cell receptor beta chains were all read from a single sample in a study of PD-1 blockade in classical Hodgkin lymphoma. Libraries were prepared by immunoSEQ multiplex PCR; TCRdb keeps only in-frame clonotypes and omits some of them. The sample lists about 43,000 clones, around 72% seen once, with about 3% in the top ten. Each and every patient relapsed after autologous stem cell transplantation, and patients got differing brentuximab vedotin exposure. Sequencing used peripheral blood mononuclear cells (PBMCs), obtained before the second cycle of nivolumab. Source of these receptors: a human donor with classical Hodgkin lymphoma.

The rearrangement uses TRBV9 and TRBJ2-1; no clear D. Trimming stripped 0 bases from V and 9 bases from J, with 10 bases between. Germline V gives CDR1 SGDLS, CDR2 YYNGEE. The CDR3 covers 13 residues. The CDR3 bases are TGTGCCAGCAGCGTAGAGGCTACCCCTGAGCAGTTCTTC. Translated, it gives CASSVEATPEQFF.

This clone was seen only a few times. The chain uses TRBV4-2 and TRBJ1-4, with D unresolved. The germline V and J ends were trimmed by 0 bases and 0 bases, with 8 bases remaining between them. The CDR3 spans 16 residues. Germline loops: CDR1 LGHNA, CDR2 YNFKEQ. The CDR3: CASSQDWATTNEKLFF. The CDR3, as DNA: TGTGCCAGCAGCCAAGATTGGGCAACAACTAATGAAAAACTGTTTTTT.

This clone was counted between two and nine times. This sequence joins TRBV4-3 and TRBJ2-1; no clear D gene. Germline CDR1 and CDR2: LGHNA and YSLEER. CDR3 length: 16 amino acids. V was shortened by 1 base and J by 0 bases, with 10 bases between the two germline ends. CDR3 nucleotides: TGCGCCAGCAGCCAAGCCCGGCAGAGCTCCTACAATGAGCAGTTCTTC. Translation gives CASSQARQSSYNEQFF.

The gene calls are TRBV7-6 and TRBJ2-5; TRBD2 might be the D (6 bases). The V gene lost 1 base and the J gene lost 0 bases, with 6 bases spanning the gap. From germline, CDR1 is SGHVS and CDR2 FNYEAQ. This CDR3 region has 14 residues. The CDR3 nucleotides are TGTGCCAGCAGCTTAGGACTAGACCAAGAGACCCAGTACTTC. Its translation is CASSLGLDQETQYF.

This sequence joins TRBV5-1 and TRBJ2-5; TRBD2 matches at 9 bases. The J call is doubtful: the DNA matches TRBJ2-7 better. The CDR3 sequence is 16 residues long. CDR1 and CDR2 from the germline V gene are SGHRS and YFSETQ. The CDR3 loop is CASREVRLAVGNEQYF. CDR3 nucleotide sequence: TGCGCCAGCAGAGAAGTCCGACTAGCGGTAGGGAACGAGCAGTACTTC.

V is TRBV13 and J is TRBJ2-4; TRBD2 matches at 14 bases. After removal of 5 bases from V and 5 bases from J, the junction contained 5 bases not matched to a gene. Germline V gives CDR1 PRHDT, CDR2 FYEKMQ (reference sequence). This CDR3 region has 16 residues. The CDR3 here is CASSPGLAGVENIQYF. For the CDR3, the DNA is TGTGCCAGCAGCCCGGGACTAGCGGGAGTGGAAAACATTCAGTACTTC.

Judged by abundance, this clone is medium-sized (0.01 to 0.1%). The gene calls are TRBV2 and TRBJ2-7; weak D call: TRBD1 (6 bases). Looked up from germline, CDR1 is SNHLY and CDR2 is FYNNEI. V dropped 10 bases and J dropped 3 bases, with 22 bases sitting between them. There are 15 residues in the CDR3. The CDR3 loop is CAITHEFPRGYEQYF. DNA for the CDR3: TGTGCCATCACCCATGAATTCCCCAGGGGCTACGAGCAGTACTTC.

The chain has TRBV4-1 and TRBJ2-5, with 9 bases aligning to TRBD2. With 6 bases clipped from V and 2 bases from J, the junction kept 7 bases outside the gene matches. The CDR3 runs 15 residues. Germline V gives CDR1 MGHRA, CDR2 YSYEKL. CDR3 region: CASRSSGSVQETQYF. CDR3 DNA sequence: TGCGCCAGCAGGAGTAGCGGGAGTGTACAAGAGACCCAGTACTTC.

The V call is TRBV15, the J call TRBJ1-6; D unresolved. Germline V gene data show CDR1 as LNHNV and CDR2 as YYDKDF (reference sequence). V was pared by 0 bases and J by 10 bases, with 7 bases between. This CDR3 comprises 13 residues. The CDR3 bases are TGTGCCACCAGCAGAGATCCCACCTCACCCCTCCACTTT. Translating gives CATSRDPTSPLHF. Variable domain in full (rest from reference TRBV15 and TRBJ1-6): DAMVIQNPRYQVTQFGKPVTLSCSQTLNHNVMYWYQQKSSQAPKLLFHYYDKDFNNEADTPDNFQSRRPNTSFCFLDIRSPGLGDTAMYLCATSRDPTSPLHFGNGTRLTVT.